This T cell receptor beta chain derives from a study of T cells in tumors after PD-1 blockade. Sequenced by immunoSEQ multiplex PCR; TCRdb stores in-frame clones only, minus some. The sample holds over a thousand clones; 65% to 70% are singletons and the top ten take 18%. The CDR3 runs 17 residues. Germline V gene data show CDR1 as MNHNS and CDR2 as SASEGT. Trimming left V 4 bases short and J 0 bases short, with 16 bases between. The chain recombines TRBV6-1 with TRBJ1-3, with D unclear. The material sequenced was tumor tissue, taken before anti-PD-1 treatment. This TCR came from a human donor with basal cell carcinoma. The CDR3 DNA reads TGTGCCAGCAGTGTCCTTTTGGGAGTCCTCTCTGGAAACACCATATATTTT. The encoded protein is CASSVLLGVLSGNTIYF.